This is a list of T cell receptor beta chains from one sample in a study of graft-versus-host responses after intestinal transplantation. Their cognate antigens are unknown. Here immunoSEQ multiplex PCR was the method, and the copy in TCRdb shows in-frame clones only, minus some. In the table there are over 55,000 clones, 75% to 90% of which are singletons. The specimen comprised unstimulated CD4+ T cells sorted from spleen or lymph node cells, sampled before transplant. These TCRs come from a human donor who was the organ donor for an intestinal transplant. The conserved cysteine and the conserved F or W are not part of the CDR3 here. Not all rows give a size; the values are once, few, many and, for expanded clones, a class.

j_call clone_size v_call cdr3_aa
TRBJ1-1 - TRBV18 ASSLASGGVNTEAF
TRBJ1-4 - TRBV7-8 ASSLGVNRVNEKLF
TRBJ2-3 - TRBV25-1 ASSEYQGLARTQY
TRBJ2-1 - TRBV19 ASEYTGQGPNEQF
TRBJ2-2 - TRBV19 ASSTRDRDYTGELF
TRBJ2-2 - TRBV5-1 ASSSQGSGVSGELF
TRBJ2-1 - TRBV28 ASSPVFGEEF
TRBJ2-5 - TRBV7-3 ASNGGTTQY
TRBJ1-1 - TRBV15 ATSTGENTEAF
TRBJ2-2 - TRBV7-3 ASSFGTSGELF
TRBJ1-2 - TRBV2 ASSGQVFDYGYT
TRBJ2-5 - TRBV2 ASLGGGQETQY
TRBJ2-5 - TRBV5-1 ASSYGLAGRETQY
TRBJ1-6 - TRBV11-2 ASSLGRASTPLH
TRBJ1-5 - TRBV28 ASTIGWGQPQH
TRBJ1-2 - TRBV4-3 ASSQAGDRDHYGYT
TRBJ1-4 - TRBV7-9 ASRAAHRGEFNEKLF
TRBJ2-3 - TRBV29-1 SVAGLAKDTQY
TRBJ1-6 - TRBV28 ASSLSQANSPLH
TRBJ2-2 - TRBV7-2 ASTPLGVANTGELF
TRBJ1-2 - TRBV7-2 ASSSNAHRDGYT
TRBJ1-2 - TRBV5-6 ASSLAGRSYGYT
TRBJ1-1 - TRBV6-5 ATPRGGPLNTEAF
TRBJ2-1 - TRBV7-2 ASSLSSEQF
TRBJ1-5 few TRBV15 ATSRGAGRGQPQH
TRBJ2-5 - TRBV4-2 ASSPRGGETQY
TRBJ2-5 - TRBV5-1 ASSLVSGGGSQY
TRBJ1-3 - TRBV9 ASSVATGEISGNTIY
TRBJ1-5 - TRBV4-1 ASSQGIDRGRGQPQH
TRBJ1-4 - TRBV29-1 SVGVQANEKLF
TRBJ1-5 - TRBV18 ASSHVTGDSNQPQH
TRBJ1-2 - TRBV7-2 ASSYYRGPSYGYT
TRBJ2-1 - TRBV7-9 ASSLLAGVGEQF
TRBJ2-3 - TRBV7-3 ASSLGTSTDTQY
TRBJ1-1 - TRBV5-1 ASSLEPTGEYTEAF
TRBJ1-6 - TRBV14 ASSSQGASPLH
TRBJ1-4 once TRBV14 ASSHLPGQGDEKLF
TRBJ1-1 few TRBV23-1 ASSPEVRENTEAF
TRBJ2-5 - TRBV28 ASSETSGGFRTQY
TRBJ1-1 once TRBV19 ASSILAGGWGNTEAF
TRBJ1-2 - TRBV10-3 AISPYLQGYGYT
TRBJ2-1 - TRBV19 ASPWGGRRYNEQF
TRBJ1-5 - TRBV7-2 ASSLDRKTGGLNQPQH